This TCR beta chain was observed in a study of cytomegalovirus exposure and HLA in healthy donors. This clone was recorded once. The PCR made use of 60 Vbeta and 13 Jbeta primers. The protocol was immunoSEQ multiplex PCR, while the TCRdb copy is restricted to in-frame clones and leaves out a portion. The repertoire has nearly 110,000 clones, under 80% of them found once; the top ten carry roughly 6%. Sample: PBMCs. The TCR comes from a woman aged 50 to 60 in good health and CMV-seropositive.

CDR3 sequence (DNA): TGTGCCAGCAGCGTAGCTACAGGGGATTATGGCTACACCTTC. Protein: CASSVATGDYGYTF. The rearrangement uses TRBV9 and TRBJ1-2; 7 positions match TRBD1. Trimming cost V 0 bases and J 5 bases; bases outside gene matches: 4. The CDR3 is 14 amino acids. CDR1 SGDLS and CDR2 YYNGEE come from the germline V gene.